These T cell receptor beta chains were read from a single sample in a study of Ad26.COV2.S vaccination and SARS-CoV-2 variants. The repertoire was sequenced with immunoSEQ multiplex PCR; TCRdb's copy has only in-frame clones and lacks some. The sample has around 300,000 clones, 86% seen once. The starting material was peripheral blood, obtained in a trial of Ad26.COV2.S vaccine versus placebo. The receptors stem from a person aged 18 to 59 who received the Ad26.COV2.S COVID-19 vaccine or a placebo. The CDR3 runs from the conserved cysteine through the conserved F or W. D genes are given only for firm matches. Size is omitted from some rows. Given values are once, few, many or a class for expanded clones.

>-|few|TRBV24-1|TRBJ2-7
CATSDSEYEQYF
TGTGCCACCAGTGATTCAGAATACGAGCAGTACTTC
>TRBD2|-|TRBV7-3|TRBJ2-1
CASSLTSGGREQFF
TGTGCCAGCAGCTTAACCTCGGGGGGACGTGAGCAGTTCTTC
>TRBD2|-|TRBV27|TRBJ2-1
CASSLAGGTYNEQFF
TGTGCCAGCAGTTTAGCGGGGGGGACTTACAATGAGCAGTTCTTC
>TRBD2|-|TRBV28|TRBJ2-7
CAIGGRSSYEQYF
TGTGCGATTGGCGGGAGGTCCTCCTACGAGCAGTACTTC
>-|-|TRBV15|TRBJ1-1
CATSSHPQGTKAFF
TGTGCCACCAGCAGTCACCCGCAGGGTACGAAAGCTTTCTTT
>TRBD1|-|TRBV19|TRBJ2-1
CASSRDRGSNEQFF
TGTGCCAGTAGTAGGGACAGGGGAAGCAATGAGCAGTTCTTC
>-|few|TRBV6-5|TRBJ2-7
CASKRTEQYF
TGTGCCAGCAAACGGACCGAGCAGTACTTC
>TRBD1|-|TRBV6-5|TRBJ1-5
CASSYSRQGGQPQHF
TGTGCCAGCAGTTATTCCCGACAGGGGGGTCAGCCCCAGCATTTT
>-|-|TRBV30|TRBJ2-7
CAWSRQLAEQYF
TGTGCCTGGAGTCGACAGTTGGCCGAGCAGTACTTC
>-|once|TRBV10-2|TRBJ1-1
CASSERGNTEAFF
TGCGCCAGCAGTGAGAGGGGGAACACTGAAGCTTTCTTT
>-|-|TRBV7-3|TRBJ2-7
CASSLDDLRSYEQYF
TGTGCCAGCAGCTTAGACGACCTACGGAGCTACGAGCAGTACTTC
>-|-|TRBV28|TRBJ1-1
CASSSQVDTEAFF
TGTGCCAGCAGCAGTCAGGTTGACACTGAAGCTTTCTTT
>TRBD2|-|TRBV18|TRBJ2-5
CASSPRSGAQETQYF
TGTGCCAGCTCACCACGTAGCGGGGCACAAGAGACCCAGTACTTC
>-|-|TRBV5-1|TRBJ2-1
CASSSLGAGARNEQFF
TGCGCCAGCAGTTCGCTTGGTGCAGGGGCTCGCAATGAGCAGTTCTTC
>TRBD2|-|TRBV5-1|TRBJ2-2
CASSPGLERGGQGELFF
TGCGCCAGCAGCCCTGGCTTGGAGCGGGGGGGCCAGGGGGAGCTGTTTTTT
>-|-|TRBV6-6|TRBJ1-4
CASSFSGVGEKLFF
TGTGCCAGCAGTTTTTCCGGGGTTGGTGAAAAACTGTTTTTT
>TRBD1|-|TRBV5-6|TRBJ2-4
CASSYLAPGGSNIQYF
TGTGCCAGCAGCTACTTGGCGCCAGGGGGCTCAAACATTCAGTACTTC
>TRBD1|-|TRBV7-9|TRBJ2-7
CASSPLDRDGSYEQYF
TGTGCCAGCAGTCCTCTTGACAGGGACGGGTCCTACGAGCAGTACTTC
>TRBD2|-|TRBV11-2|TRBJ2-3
CASSTDYGAGGDTQYF
TGTGCCAGCAGCACGGACTACGGAGCGGGGGGAGATACGCAGTATTTT
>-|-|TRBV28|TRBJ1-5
CASSSLGGWNQPQHF
TGTGCCAGCAGTTCTCTCGGGGGCTGGAATCAGCCCCAGCATTTT
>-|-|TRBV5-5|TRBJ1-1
CASSLDGSLNTEAFF
TGTGCCAGCAGCTTGGACGGCAGCTTGAACACTGAAGCTTTCTTT
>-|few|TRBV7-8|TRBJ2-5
CASSLAAVVGETQYF
TGTGCCAGCAGCTTAGCGGCGGTGGTAGGGGAGACCCAGTACTTC
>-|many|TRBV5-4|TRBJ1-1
CASSSDSNTEAFF
TGTGCCAGCAGCTCGGACAGCAACACTGAAGCTTTCTTT
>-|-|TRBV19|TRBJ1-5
CASMQSNQPQHF
TGTGCCAGTATGCAGTCCAATCAGCCCCAGCATTTT
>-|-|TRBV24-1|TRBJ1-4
CATSSGVPNEKLFF
TGTGCCACCAGTAGTGGAGTGCCTAATGAAAAACTGTTTTTT
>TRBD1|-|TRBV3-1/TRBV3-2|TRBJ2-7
CASSPNLQGISYEQYF
TGTGCCAGCAGCCCCAATTTACAGGGGATCTCCTACGAGCAGTACTTC
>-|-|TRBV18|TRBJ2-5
CASSPPSQKVETQYF
TGTGCCAGCTCACCACCGAGTCAGAAGGTAGAGACCCAGTACTTC
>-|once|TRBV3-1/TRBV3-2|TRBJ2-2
CASSQDRGTYTGELFF
TGTGCCAGCAGCCAAGATCGGGGGACCTACACCGGGGAGCTGTTTTTT
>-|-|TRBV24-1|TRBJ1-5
CATSDYGGSETQHF
TGTGCCACCAGTGATTATGGAGGGAGTGAGACCCAGCATTTT
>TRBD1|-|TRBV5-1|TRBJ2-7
CASSGGDRSNEQYF
TGCGCCAGCAGCGGAGGGGACAGGTCCAACGAGCAGTACTTC
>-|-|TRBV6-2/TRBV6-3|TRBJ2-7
CASSHSRGQYF
TGTGCCAGCAGCCATTCAAGAGGGCAGTACTTC
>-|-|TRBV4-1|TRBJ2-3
CASSQQDVPATDTQYF
TGCGCCAGCAGCCAGCAAGATGTGCCGGCCACAGATACGCAGTATTTT
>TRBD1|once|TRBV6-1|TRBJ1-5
CASSGFLQGAGQPQHF
TGTGCCAGCAGTGGATTCCTACAGGGGGCTGGTCAGCCCCAGCATTTT
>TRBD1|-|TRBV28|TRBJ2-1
CASQIGQGRPQFF
TGTGCCAGCCAGATTGGACAGGGGCGCCCGCAGTTCTTC
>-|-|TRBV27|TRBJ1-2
CASRGADPNYGYTF
TGTGCCAGCCGGGGGGCGGATCCTAACTATGGCTACACCTTC
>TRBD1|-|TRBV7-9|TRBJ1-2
CASSHPLQGAGGYTF
TGTGCCAGCAGCCACCCCCTACAGGGGGCAGGCGGCTACACCTTC
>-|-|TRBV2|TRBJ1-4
CASSERAGIRALGEKLFF
TGTGCCAGCTCTGAAAGGGCAGGAATAAGGGCCTTGGGTGAAAAACTGTTTTTT
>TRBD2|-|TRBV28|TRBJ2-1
CASSSPGGTSVPEQFF
TGTGCCAGCAGTTCCCCCGGGGGGACTAGCGTCCCTGAGCAGTTCTTC
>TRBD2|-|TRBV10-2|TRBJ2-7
CASGLASGGNEQYF
TGCGCCAGCGGGCTGGCTAGCGGGGGAAACGAGCAGTACTTC
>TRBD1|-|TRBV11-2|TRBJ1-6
CASSQQGNNSPLHF
TGTGCCAGCAGCCAACAGGGGAACAATTCACCCCTCCACTTT
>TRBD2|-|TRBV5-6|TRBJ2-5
CASSLRLAGGQGGTQYF
TGTGCCAGCAGCTTAAGACTAGCGGGAGGTCAAGGAGGGACCCAGTACTTC
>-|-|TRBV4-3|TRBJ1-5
CASSQDYQGHQPQHF
TGCGCCAGCAGCCAAGATTACCAGGGACATCAGCCCCAGCATTTT
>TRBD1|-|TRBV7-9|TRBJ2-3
CASSFGTGGADTQYF
TGTGCCAGCAGCTTCGGGACAGGGGGGGCAGATACGCAGTATTTT
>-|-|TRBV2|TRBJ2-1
CASSVGRSDEQFF
TGTGCCAGCAGTGTCGGCAGAAGCGATGAGCAGTTCTTC
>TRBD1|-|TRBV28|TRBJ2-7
CASSSPGQSYEQYF
TGTGCCAGCAGTTCCCCGGGACAGAGCTACGAGCAGTACTTC
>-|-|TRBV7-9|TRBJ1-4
CASSLDYREDEKLFF
TGTGCCAGCAGCTTAGATTACAGGGAGGATGAAAAACTGTTTTTT